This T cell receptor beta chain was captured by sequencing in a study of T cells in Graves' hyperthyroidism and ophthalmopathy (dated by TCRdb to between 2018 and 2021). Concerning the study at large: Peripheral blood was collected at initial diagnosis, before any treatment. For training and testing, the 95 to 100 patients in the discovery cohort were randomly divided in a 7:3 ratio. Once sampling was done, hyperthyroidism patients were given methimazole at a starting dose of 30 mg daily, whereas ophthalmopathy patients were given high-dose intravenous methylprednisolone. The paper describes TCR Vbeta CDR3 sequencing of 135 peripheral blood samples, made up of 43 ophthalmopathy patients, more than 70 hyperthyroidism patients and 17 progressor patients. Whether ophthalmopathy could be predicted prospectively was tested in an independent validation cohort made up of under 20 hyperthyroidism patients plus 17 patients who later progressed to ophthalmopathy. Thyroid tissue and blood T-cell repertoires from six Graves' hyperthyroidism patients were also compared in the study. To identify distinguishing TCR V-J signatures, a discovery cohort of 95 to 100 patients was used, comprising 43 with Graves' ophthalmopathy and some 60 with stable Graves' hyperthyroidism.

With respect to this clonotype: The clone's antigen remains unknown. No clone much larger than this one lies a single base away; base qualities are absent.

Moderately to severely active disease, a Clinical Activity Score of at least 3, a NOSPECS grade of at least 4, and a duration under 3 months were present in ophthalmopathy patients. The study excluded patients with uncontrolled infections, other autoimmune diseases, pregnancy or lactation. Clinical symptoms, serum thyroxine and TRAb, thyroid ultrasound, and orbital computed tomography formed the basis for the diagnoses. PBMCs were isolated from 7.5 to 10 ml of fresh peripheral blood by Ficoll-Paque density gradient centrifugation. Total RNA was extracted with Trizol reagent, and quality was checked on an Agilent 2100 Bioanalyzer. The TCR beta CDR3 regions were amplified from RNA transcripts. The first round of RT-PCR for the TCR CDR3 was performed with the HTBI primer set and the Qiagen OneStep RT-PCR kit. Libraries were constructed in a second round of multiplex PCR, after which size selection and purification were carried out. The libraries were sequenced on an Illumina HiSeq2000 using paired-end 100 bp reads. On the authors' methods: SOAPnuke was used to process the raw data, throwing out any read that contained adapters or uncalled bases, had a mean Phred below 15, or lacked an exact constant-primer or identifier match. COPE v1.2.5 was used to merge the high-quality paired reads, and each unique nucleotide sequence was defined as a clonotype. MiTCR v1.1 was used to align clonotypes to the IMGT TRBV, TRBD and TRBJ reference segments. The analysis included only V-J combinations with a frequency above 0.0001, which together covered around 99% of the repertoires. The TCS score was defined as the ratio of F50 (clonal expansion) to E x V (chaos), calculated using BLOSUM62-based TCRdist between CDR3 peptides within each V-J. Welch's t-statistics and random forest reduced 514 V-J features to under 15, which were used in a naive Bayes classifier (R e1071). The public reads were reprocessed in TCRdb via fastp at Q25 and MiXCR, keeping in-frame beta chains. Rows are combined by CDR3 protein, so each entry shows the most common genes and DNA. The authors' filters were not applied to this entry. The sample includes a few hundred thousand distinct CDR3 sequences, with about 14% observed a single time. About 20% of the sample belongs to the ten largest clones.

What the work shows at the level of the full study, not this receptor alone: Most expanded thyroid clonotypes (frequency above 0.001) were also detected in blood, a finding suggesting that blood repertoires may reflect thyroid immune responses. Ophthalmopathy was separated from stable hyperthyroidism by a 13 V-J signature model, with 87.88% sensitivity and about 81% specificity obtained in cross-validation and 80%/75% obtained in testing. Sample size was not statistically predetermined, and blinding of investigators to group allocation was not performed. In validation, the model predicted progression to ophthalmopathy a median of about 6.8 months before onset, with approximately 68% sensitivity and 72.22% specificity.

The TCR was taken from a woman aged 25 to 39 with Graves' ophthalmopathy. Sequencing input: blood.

The CDR3 protein sequence reads: CASGGTGGHEQYF. The sequence in DNA is TGTGCCAGCGGGGGAACAGGGGGTCACGAGCAGTACTTC. The chain is made from TRBV11-2 and TRBJ2-7, with 8 bases aligning to TRBD1. The germline V gene sets CDR1 to SGHAT and CDR2 to FQNNGV. Here V drops 8 bases and J drops 5 bases, and the junction holds 8 bases not matched to any gene. Its CDR3 holds 13 amino acids, cysteine through phenylalanine. The DNA shown is the 39-base CDR3, in frame from base 1.